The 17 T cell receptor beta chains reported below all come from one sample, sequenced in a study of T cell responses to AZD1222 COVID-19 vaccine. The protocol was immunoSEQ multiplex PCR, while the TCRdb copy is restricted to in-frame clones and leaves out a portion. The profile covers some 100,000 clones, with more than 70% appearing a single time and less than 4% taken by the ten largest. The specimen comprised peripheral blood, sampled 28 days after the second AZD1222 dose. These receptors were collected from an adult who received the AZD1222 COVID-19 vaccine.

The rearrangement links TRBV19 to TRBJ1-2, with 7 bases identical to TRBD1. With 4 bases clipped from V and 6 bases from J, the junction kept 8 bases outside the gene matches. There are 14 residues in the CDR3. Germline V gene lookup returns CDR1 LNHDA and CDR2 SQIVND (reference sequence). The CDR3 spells CASSTRQGSDGYTF. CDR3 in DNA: TGTGCCAGTAGTACTAGACAGGGTTCGGATGGCTACACCTTC. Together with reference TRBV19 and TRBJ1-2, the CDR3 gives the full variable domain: DGGITQSPKYLFRKEGQNVTLSCEQNLNHDAMYWYRQDPGQGLRLIYYSQIVNDFQKGDIAEGYSVSREKKESFPLTVTSAQKNPTAFYLCASSTRQGSDGYTFGSGTRLTVV.

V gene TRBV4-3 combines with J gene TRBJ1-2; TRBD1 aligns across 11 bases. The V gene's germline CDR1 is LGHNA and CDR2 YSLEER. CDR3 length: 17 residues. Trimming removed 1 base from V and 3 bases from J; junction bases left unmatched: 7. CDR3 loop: CASSQAWTGGGYYGYTF. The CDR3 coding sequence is TGCGCCAGCAGCCAAGCATGGACAGGGGGCGGGTACTATGGCTACACCTTC.

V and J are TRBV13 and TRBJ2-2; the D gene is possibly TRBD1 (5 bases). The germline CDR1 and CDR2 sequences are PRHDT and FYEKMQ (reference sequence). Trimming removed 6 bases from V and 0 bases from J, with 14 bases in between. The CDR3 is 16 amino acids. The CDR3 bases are TGTGCCAGCAGAGGGGTTGAGGCCACGAACACCGGGGAGCTGTTTTTT. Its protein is CASRGVEATNTGELFF.

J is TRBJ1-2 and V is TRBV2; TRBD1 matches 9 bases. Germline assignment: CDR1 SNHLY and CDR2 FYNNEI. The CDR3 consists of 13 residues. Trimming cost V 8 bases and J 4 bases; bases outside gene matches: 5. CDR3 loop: CASGGQGSYGYTF. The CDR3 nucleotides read TGTGCCAGCGGCGGACAGGGGAGCTATGGCTACACCTTC.

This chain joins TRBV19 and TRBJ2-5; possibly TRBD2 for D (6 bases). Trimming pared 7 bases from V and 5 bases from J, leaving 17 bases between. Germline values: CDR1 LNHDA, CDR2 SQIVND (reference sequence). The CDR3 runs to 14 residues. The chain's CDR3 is CASMVPGVWETQYF. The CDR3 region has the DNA TGTGCCAGTATGGTCCCGGGAGTCTGGGAGACCCAGTACTTC. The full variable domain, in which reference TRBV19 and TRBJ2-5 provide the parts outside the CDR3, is DGGITQSPKYLFRKEGQNVTLSCEQNLNHDAMYWYRQDPGQGLRLIYYSQIVNDFQKGDIAEGYSVSREKKESFPLTVTSAQKNPTAFYLCASMVPGVWETQYFGPGTRLLVL.

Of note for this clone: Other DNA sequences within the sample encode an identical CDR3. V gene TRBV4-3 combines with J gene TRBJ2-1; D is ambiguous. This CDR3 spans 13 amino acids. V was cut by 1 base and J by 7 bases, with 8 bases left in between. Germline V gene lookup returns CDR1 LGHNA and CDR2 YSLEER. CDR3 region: CASSQGRLNEQFF. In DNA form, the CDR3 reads TGCGCCAGCAGCCAAGGACGGCTGAATGAGCAGTTCTTC.

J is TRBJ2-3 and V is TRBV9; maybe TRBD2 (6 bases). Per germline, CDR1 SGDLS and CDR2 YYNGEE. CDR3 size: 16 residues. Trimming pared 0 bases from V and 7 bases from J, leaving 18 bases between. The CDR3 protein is CASSVGSGRFINTQYF. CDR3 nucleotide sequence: TGTGCCAGCAGCGTAGGTTCTGGGAGGTTCATAAATACGCAGTATTTT.

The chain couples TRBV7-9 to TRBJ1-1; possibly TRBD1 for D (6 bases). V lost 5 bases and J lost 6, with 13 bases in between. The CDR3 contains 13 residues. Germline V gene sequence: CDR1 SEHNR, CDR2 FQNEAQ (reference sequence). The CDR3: CASSPGVGSEAFF. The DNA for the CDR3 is TGTGCCAGCAGCCCAGGGGTTGGTTCTGAAGCTTTCTTT.

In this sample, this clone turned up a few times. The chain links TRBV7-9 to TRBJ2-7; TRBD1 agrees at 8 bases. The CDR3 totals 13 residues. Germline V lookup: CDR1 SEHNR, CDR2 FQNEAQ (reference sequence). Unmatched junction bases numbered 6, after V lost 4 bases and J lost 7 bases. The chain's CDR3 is CASSSGQVVEQYF. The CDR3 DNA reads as TGTGCCAGCAGCTCGGGACAGGTAGTAGAGCAGTACTTC.

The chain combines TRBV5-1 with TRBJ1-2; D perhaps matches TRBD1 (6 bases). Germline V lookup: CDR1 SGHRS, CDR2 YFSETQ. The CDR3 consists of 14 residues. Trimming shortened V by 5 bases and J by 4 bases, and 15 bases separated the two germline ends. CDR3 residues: CASSQPGALYGYTF. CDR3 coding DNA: TGCGCCAGCAGTCAACCAGGGGCACTCTATGGCTACACCTTC. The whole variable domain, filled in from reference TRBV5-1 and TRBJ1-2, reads KAGVTQTPRYLIKTRGQQVTLSCSPISGHRSVSWYQQTPGQGLQFLFEYFSETQRNKGNFPGRFSGRQFSNSRSEMNVSTLELGDSALYLCASSQPGALYGYTFGSGTRLTVV.

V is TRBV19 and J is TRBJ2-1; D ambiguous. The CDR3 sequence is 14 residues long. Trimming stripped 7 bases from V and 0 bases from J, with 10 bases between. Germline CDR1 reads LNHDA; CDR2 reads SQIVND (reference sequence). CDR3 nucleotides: TGTGCCAGTAAGGCCCGGAGCTCCTACAATGAGCAGTTCTTC. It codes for CASKARSSYNEQFF. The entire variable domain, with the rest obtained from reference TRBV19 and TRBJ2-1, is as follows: DGGITQSPKYLFRKEGQNVTLSCEQNLNHDAMYWYRQDPGQGLRLIYYSQIVNDFQKGDIAEGYSVSREKKESFPLTVTSAQKNPTAFYLCASKARSSYNEQFFGPGTRLTVL.

The CDR3 loop is CASSTSWNYGYTF. In DNA, the CDR3 is TGTGCCAGTAGTACCTCCTGGAACTATGGCTACACCTTC. The chain combines TRBV19 with TRBJ1-2; D is ambiguous. The CDR3 covers 13 residues. Germline V gene data show CDR1 as LNHDA and CDR2 as SQIVND (reference sequence). V was pared by 4 bases and J by 2 bases, with 8 bases between.

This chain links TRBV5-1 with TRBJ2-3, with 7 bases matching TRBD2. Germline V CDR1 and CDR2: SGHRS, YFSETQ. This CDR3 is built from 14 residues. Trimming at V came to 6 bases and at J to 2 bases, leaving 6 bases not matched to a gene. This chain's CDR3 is CASKLAVLTDTQYF. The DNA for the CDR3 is TGCGCCAGCAAGCTAGCGGTTCTCACAGATACGCAGTATTTT.

The CDR3 spells CASSDQGRHEKLFF. CDR3 in DNA: TGTGCCAGCAGTGATCAGGGGAGGCATGAAAAACTGTTTTTT. The chain couples TRBV27 to TRBJ1-4, with a tentative D call TRBD1 (6 bases). Per the germline V gene, CDR1 is MNHEY and CDR2 is SMNVEV (reference sequence). CDR3 length equals 14 residues. Between the trimmed V and J ends, which lost 5 bases and 6 bases, there was a span of 13 bases.

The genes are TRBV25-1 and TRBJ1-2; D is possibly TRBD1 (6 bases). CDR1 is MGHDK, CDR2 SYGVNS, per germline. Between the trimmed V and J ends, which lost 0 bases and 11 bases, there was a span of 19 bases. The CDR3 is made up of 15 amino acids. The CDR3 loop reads CASSEYLGGAERYTF. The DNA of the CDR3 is TGTGCCAGCAGTGAATATTTGGGGGGCGCGGAGCGTTACACCTTC.

CDR3: CASSRLGVTQYF. CDR3 bases: TGTGCCAGCAGCCGGCTGGGAGTTACGCAGTATTTT. The chain uses TRBV11-2 and TRBJ2-3, with a weak D call TRBD2 (5 bases). Germline values: CDR1 SGHAT, CDR2 FQNNGV. The ends were cut back, 5 bases at V and 8 bases at J, with 11 bases in the middle. The CDR3 is 12 amino acids. The full variable domain, rest sourced from reference TRBV11-2 and TRBJ2-3, is EAGVAQSPRYKIIEKRQSVAFWCNPISGHATLYWYQQILGQGPKLLIQFQNNGVVDDSQLPKDRFSAERLKGVDSTLKIQPAKLEDSAVYLCASSRLGVTQYFGPGTRLTVL.

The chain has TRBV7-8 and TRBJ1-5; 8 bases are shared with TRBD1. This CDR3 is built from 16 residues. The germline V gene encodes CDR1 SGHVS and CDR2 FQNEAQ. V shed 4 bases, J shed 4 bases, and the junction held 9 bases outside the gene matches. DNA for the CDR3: TGTGCCAGCAGCTCTATTTCCAGGGGGCTTAATCAGCCCCAGCATTTT. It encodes CASSSISRGLNQPQHF.